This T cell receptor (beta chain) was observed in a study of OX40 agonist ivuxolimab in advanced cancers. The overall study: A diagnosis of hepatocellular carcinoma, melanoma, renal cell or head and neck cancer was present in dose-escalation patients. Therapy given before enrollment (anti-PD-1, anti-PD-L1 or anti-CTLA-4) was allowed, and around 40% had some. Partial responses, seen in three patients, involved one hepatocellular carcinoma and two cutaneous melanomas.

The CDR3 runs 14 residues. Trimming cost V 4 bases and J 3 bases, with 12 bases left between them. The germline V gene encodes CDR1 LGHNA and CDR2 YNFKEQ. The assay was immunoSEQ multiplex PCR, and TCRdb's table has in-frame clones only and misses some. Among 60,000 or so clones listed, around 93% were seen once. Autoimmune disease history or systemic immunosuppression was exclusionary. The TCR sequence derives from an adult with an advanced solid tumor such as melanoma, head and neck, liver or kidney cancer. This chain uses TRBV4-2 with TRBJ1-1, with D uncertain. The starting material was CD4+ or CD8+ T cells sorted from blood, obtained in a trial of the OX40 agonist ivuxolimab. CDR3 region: CASSLAVWDTEAFF. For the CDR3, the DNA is TGTGCCAGCAGCCTCGCCGTTTGGGACACTGAAGCTTTCTTT.